This T cell receptor (beta chain) was captured in a study of beta chain features in type 1 diabetes. Study background: All samples combined gave about 100 million sorted cells for examination. Study-wide results and caveats: The naive, central memory and Treg TCRB repertoires of patients appeared to be more similar to one another than those of healthy donors. Type 1 diabetes patients showed a moderate but significant shortening of TCRB CDR3s in all four CD4+ subsets.

cDNA synthesis used the whole RNA isolate, giving expressed TCRB sequences. Several million reads were obtained on average from naive, central memory and regulatory T cell samples. Assay: immunoSEQ multiplex PCR; the TCRdb copy retains only in-frame clones and omits some. The repertoire holds 95,000 to 150,000 clones, roughly 17% seen once, with 2% to 2.5% in the top ten. A remark on this clone: Its antigen is as yet unknown.

Sorting based on CD45RO/CCR7/CD25/CD127/CD95/CD27 separated CD4+ naive, central memory, regulatory and stem cell-like memory cells. Germline values: CDR1 SGHDT, CDR2 YYEEEE. CDR3 size: 16 residues. V lost 0 bases and J 0 bases, leaving 12 bases between the germline ends. Sequencing was performed on central memory CD4+ T cells from blood. This clonotype was obtained from a man aged 25-45 years with type 1 diabetes. The rearrangement links TRBV5-6 to TRBJ1-1; the D is unclear. This CDR3 is CASSLGVLVVNTEAFF. CDR3 in DNA: TGTGCCAGCAGCTTGGGTGTACTCGTTGTGAACACTGAAGCTTTCTTT. Combining the CDR3 with reference TRBV5-6 and TRBJ1-1 gives the whole variable domain DAGVTQSPTHLIKTRGQQVTLRCSPKSGHDTVSWYQQALGQGPQFIFQYYEEEERQRGNFPDRFSGHQFPNYSSELNVNALLLGDSALYLCASSLGVLVVNTEAFFGQGTRLTVV.